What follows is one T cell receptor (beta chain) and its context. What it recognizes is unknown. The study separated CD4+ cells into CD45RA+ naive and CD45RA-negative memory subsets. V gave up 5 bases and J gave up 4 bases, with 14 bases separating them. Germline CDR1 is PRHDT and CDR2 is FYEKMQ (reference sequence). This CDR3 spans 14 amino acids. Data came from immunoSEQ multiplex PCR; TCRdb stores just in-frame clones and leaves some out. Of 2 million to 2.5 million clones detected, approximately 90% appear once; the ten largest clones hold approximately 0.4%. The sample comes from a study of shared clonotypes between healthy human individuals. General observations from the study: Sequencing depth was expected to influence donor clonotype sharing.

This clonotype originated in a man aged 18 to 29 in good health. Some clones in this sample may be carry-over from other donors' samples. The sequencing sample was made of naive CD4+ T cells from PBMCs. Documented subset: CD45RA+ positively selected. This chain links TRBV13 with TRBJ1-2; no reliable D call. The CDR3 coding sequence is TGTGCCAGCAGCGCCCCTGTGGGGTTCTATGGCTACACCTTC. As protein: CASSAPVGFYGYTF. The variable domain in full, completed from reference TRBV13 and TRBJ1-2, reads AAGVIQSPRHLIKEKRETATLKCYPIPRHDTVYWYQQGPGQDPQFLISFYEKMQSDKGSIPDRFSAQQFSDYHSELNMSSLELGDSALYFCASSAPVGFYGYTFGSGTRLTVV.